Listed here are 28 T cell receptor beta chains from one sample, sequenced in a study of cytotoxic CD8 clonotypes in ibrutinib-treated CLL. Clones were sequenced by immunoSEQ multiplex PCR, and TCRdb holds only the in-frame ones, with some missing. The sample lists 150,000 or so clones; 70% to 85% were seen once. This sample comprised PBMCs, obtained after 24 months of ibrutinib treatment. These receptors were taken from a human donor with chronic lymphocytic leukemia.

The V gene is TRBV30, the J gene TRBJ2-1; TRBD2 matches at 7 bases. CDR1 and CDR2 (germline): GTSNPN, SVGIG (reference sequence). J lost 7 bases, V lost 0 bases, and 6 bases had no gene match. The CDR3 consists of 14 residues. CDR3 amino acids: CAWSVLVGGNEQFF. CDR3 DNA sequence: TGTGCCTGGAGTGTACTCGTGGGGGGGAATGAGCAGTTCTTC. The full variable domain, with the rest looked up from reference TRBV30 and TRBJ2-1, is SQTIHQWPATLVQPVGSPLSLECTVEGTSNPNLYWYRQAAGRGLQLLFYSVGIGQISSEVPQNLSASRPQDRQFILSSKKLLLSDSGFYLCAWSVLVGGNEQFFGPGTRLTVL.

The chain employs TRBV28 and TRBJ2-2; 7 positions agree with TRBD2. From germline, CDR1 is MDHEN and CDR2 SYDVKM. The junction had 0 bases not matched to a gene; V was cut back by 7 bases and J by 1 base. CDR3 length: 13 residues. The CDR3 nucleotides read TGTGCCAGCAAGCGGGAGAACACCGGGGAGCTGTTTTTT. Protein sequence: CASKRENTGELFF.

The V call is TRBV5-1, the J call TRBJ1-1; TRBD1 might be the D (6 bases). V lost 4 bases to trimming and J lost 1 base, with 8 bases between them. In germline, CDR1 is SGHRS, CDR2 YFSETQ. The CDR3 length is 13 residues. In DNA form, the CDR3 reads TGCGCCAGCAGCCAACAGGGGAACACTGAAGCTTTCTTT. Translated: CASSQQGNTEAFF. Combining the CDR3 with reference TRBV5-1 and TRBJ1-1 gives the whole variable domain KAGVTQTPRYLIKTRGQQVTLSCSPISGHRSVSWYQQTPGQGLQFLFEYFSETQRNKGNFPGRFSGRQFSNSRSEMNVSTLELGDSALYLCASSQQGNTEAFFGQGTRLTVV.

As to this clone: Here the CDR3 omits its conserved ending phenylalanine or tryptophan, so a read error is the likely source. Because the CDR3's place on the DNA is in doubt, the DNA is left out and the CDR3 is given as listed by TCRdb. The rearrangement links TRBV2 to TRBJ2-7; whether TRBD2, the table's D call, matches the DNA was not checked. Germline values: CDR1 SNHLY, CDR2 FYNNEI. The CDR3 spans 11 residues, counting both ends. The CDR3: CASSESSSIVL.

The V call is TRBV4-2, the J call TRBJ2-2, with 10 bases fitting TRBD2. The V gene end was trimmed by 0 bases and the J gene end by 8 bases; junction bases not matched to a gene: 6. Germline V CDR1 and CDR2: LGHNA, YNFKEQ. CDR3 length: 16 amino acids. The CDR3 DNA follows: TGTGCCAGCAGCCAAGATCCCACTAGCGGGGTAGGGGAGCTGTTTTTT. Its protein is CASSQDPTSGVGELFF.

The CDR3 protein is CASRGLSGAGELFF. The CDR3 nucleotides read TGTGCCAGCAGAGGGCTCTCCGGGGCCGGGGAGCTGTTTTTT. The chain couples TRBV27 to TRBJ2-2; TRBD2 is a possible D gene (5 bases). The CDR3 contains 14 residues. V was trimmed by 6 bases and J by 6 bases, leaving 14 bases between them. The germline V gene has CDR1 MNHEY and CDR2 SMNVEV (reference sequence).

V usage is TRBV6-6 and J usage is TRBJ1-2; the D is unclear. Between the trimmed V and J ends, which lost 2 bases and 1 base, there was a span of 8 bases. The CDR3 has 14 residues. Germline CDR1 and CDR2: MNHNY and SVGAGI (reference sequence). This CDR3 reads CASSYLPGNYGYTF. In DNA form, the CDR3 reads TGTGCCAGCAGTTACCTCCCGGGTAACTATGGCTACACCTTC.

This clone was counted a single time. The genes are TRBV28 and TRBJ2-1, with 8 bases fitting TRBD1. V was pared by 4 bases and J by 15 bases, with 11 bases of the junction left unmatched. The germline gives CDR1 MDHEN, CDR2 SYDVKM. This CDR3 is 13 amino acids long. CDR3 protein: CASSSRQTGARFF. The CDR3 coding sequence is TGTGCCAGCAGTTCCCGCCAGACAGGGGCAAGGTTCTTC. The full variable domain, rest sourced from reference TRBV28 and TRBJ2-1, is DVKVTQSSRYLVKRTGEKVFLECVQDMDHENMFWYRQDPGLGLRLIYFSYDVKMKEKGDIPEGYSVSREKKERFSLILESASTNQTSMYLCASSSRQTGARFFGPGTRLTVL.

The gene calls are TRBV25-1 and TRBJ1-4, with D unclear. CDR1 and CDR2 (germline): MGHDK, SYGVNS. This CDR3 is built from 14 residues. The V gene lost 3 bases and the J gene lost 1 base, with 6 bases spanning the gap. CDR3 bases: TGTGCCAGCAGTGAGGTCAGAACTAATGAAAAACTGTTTTTT. Residues: CASSEVRTNEKLFF.

The gene calls are TRBV11-1 and TRBJ1-2, with 11 bases fitting TRBD1. Looked up from germline, CDR1 is SGHAT and CDR2 is FQDESV (reference sequence). V lost 5 bases, J lost 4 bases, and 3 bases stayed unmatched. The CDR3 has 14 amino acids. CDR3 nucleotide sequence: TGTGCCAGCAGCCCCGGGACAGGGGGCTATGGCTACACCTTC. Protein product: CASSPGTGGYGYTF.

This sequence joins TRBV6-5 and TRBJ1-5, with a weak D call TRBD1 (6 bases). Trimming removed 5 bases from V and 1 base from J, with 6 bases in between. Germline CDR1 is MNHEY and CDR2 is SVGAGI. This CDR3 region has 13 residues. The CDR3 region has the DNA TGTGCCAGCAGTGACAGGAGCAATCAGCCCCAGCATTTT. This sequence encodes CASSDRSNQPQHF.

The chain links TRBV18 to TRBJ1-2; 7 bases are shared with TRBD1. V shed 3 bases, J shed 5 bases, and the junction held 6 bases outside the gene matches. Germline V lookup: CDR1 KGHSH, CDR2 LQKENI. The CDR3 totals 14 residues. The DNA of the CDR3 is TGTGCCAGCTCACCCGGGACAGAGAGTTATGGCTACACCTTC. The encoded protein is CASSPGTESYGYTF.

This sequence joins TRBV28 and TRBJ1-2; D is unclear. Trimming took off 7 bases at V and 3 bases at J, with 12 bases between the two ends. Germline V gene lookup returns CDR1 MDHEN and CDR2 SYDVKM. The length of the CDR3 is 13 residues. The CDR3 loop is CASTLGIDYGYTF. The CDR3 DNA sequence: TGTGCCAGCACCCTGGGGATTGACTATGGCTACACCTTC.

The rearrangement uses TRBV25-1 and TRBJ2-5; tentative D call: TRBD1 (5 bases). Germline CDR1 MGHDK, CDR2 SYGVNS. The CDR3 consists of 14 residues. Trimming pared 0 bases from V and 5 bases from J, leaving 10 bases between. The CDR3 DNA follows: TGTGCCAGCAGTGAATATCTGGGGCGGGAGACCCAGTACTTC. It specifies CASSEYLGRETQYF.

This clone was seen once. The chain combines TRBV7-2 with TRBJ1-2; D gene unclear. Germline CDR1 is SGHTA and CDR2 is FQGNSA. CDR3 length equals 12 residues. Trimming removed 6 bases from V and 2 bases from J, with 7 bases in between. This chain's CDR3 is CASRRGNYGYTF. The DNA for the CDR3 is TGTGCCAGCAGGAGAGGGAACTATGGCTACACCTTC.

The genes are TRBV10-3 and TRBJ1-1; D unclear. The CDR3 totals 13 residues. Between the trimmed V and J ends, which lost 3 bases and 1 base, there was a span of 6 bases. Germline V gene lookup returns CDR1 ENHRY and CDR2 SYGVKD. The CDR3 DNA is TGTGCCATCAGTGATACTGGGAACACTGAAGCTTTCTTT. Its translation: CAISDTGNTEAFF.

The chain links TRBV5-1 to TRBJ1-3; no reliable D call. Trimming shortened V by 1 base and J by 0 bases, and 8 bases separated the two germline ends. This CDR3 region has 15 residues. CDR1 is SGHRS, CDR2 YFSETQ, per germline. CDR3 DNA sequence: TGCGCCAGCAGCTTGTACTCGGGCTCTGGAAACACCATATATTTT. As protein: CASSLYSGSGNTIYF.

The chain uses TRBV6-5 and TRBJ2-1, with 8 bases lining up with TRBD1. Germline V lookup: CDR1 MNHEY, CDR2 SVGAGI. Unmatched junction bases numbered 3, after V lost 5 bases and J lost 0 bases. This CDR3 has 15 residues. DNA for the CDR3: TGTGCCAGCAGTACCGACAGGGGCTCCTACAATGAGCAGTTCTTC. The encoded protein is CASSTDRGSYNEQFF.

This rearrangement joins TRBV5-4 to TRBJ2-7; perhaps TRBD2 as D (5 bases). This CDR3 spans 14 amino acids. Germline values: CDR1 SGHNT, CDR2 YYREEE (reference sequence). Deletions cut 1 base from V and 2 bases from J, with 10 bases between. The CDR3 DNA reads TGTGCCAGCAGCTTGTACGGGAATGCCTACGAGCAGTACTTC. Protein sequence: CASSLYGNAYEQYF.

V gene TRBV7-9 combines with J gene TRBJ1-5, with D maybe TRBD1 (5 bases). The CDR3 has 16 amino acids. Trimming took 1 base from V and 2 from J, leaving 12 bases between them. The germline V gene encodes CDR1 SEHNR and CDR2 FQNEAQ (reference sequence). The CDR3 here is CASSLVPGFGNQPQHF. The DNA of the CDR3 is TGTGCCAGCAGCTTAGTTCCAGGGTTCGGCAATCAGCCCCAGCATTTT.

The chain links TRBV7-3 to TRBJ2-1; 11 bases align to TRBD1. Losses at the gene ends were 2 bases for V and 8 bases for J; bases not matched to a gene: 8. The CDR3 spans 16 residues. CDR1 and CDR2 (germline): SGHTA, FQGTGA. This CDR3 is CASSLSGTGGTYEQFF. As DNA, the CDR3 is TGTGCCAGCAGCTTATCTGGGACAGGGGGTACCTATGAGCAGTTCTTC. The variable domain in full, with the rest retrieved from reference TRBV7-3 and TRBJ2-1, is GAGVSQTPSNKVTEKGKYVELRCDPISGHTALYWYRQSLGQGPEFLIYFQGTGAADDSGLPNDRFFAVRPEGSVSTLKIQRTERGDSAVYLCASSLSGTGGTYEQFFGPGTRLTVL.

CDR3 DNA: TGTGCCAGCAGCCGGGCCAACTTGAACACTGAAGCTTTCTTT. Protein sequence: CASSRANLNTEAFF. The chain couples TRBV27 to TRBJ1-1; D unclear. Per germline, CDR1 MNHEY and CDR2 SMNVEV (reference sequence). CDR3 length equals 14 residues. V gave up 6 bases and J gave up 0 bases, with 11 bases separating them.

To note about this clone: The identical CDR3 is also encoded by other nucleotide sequences in the sample. The chain recombines TRBV18 with TRBJ2-3, with D maybe TRBD1 (5 bases). The CDR3 length is 14 residues. The V and J ends lost 6 bases and 2 bases respectively, with 12 bases between them. Germline CDR1 reads KGHSH; CDR2 reads LQKENI. As DNA, the CDR3 is TGTGCCAGCTCTCCCGACAGACTCACAGATACGCAGTATTTT. Residues: CASSPDRLTDTQYF.

The J gene is TRBJ2-1, the V gene TRBV7-8; TRBD2 matches 9 bases. Germline trimming cut 8 bases from V and 9 bases from J; bases unmatched to any gene: 5. The CDR3 extends over 12 amino acids. CDR1 and CDR2 (germline): SGHVS, FQNEAQ. This chain's CDR3 is CASLAGGGEQFF. CDR3 DNA sequence: TGTGCCAGCTTGGCGGGAGGGGGTGAGCAGTTCTTC.

The chain uses TRBV10-3 and TRBJ2-1; D possibly corresponds to TRBD2 (6 bases). The V gene lost 3 bases and the J gene lost 5 bases, with 14 bases spanning the gap. This CDR3 is 15 amino acids long. From germline, CDR1 is ENHRY and CDR2 SYGVKD. The DNA for the CDR3 is TGTGCCATCAGTGAAACCGGGACTGCCAACAATGAGCAGTTCTTC. Translated, it gives CAISETGTANNEQFF.

This rearrangement joins TRBV15 to TRBJ2-1; 8 bases agree with TRBD2. Trimming took 1 base from V and 3 from J; bases not matched to a gene: 5. This CDR3 is 16 amino acids long. Germline-derived CDR1 and CDR2 are LNHNV and YYDKDF (reference sequence). The CDR3 region has the DNA TGTGCCACCAGCAGAGGGGGGCTAGCGGGCTACAATGAGCAGTTCTTC. Amino acid sequence: CATSRGGLAGYNEQFF.

CDR3: CASSSSGLKNTEAFF. DNA of the CDR3: TGTGCCAGCAGCTCATCGGGACTTAAGAACACTGAAGCTTTCTTT. This sequence joins TRBV7-2 and TRBJ1-1, with a weak D call TRBD1 (5 bases). V was clipped by 4 bases and J by 1 base, with 13 bases between them. The germline gives CDR1 SGHTA, CDR2 FQGNSA. This CDR3 comprises 15 residues.

The chain has TRBV20-1 and TRBJ2-7; D is unclear. Per germline, CDR1 DFQATT and CDR2 SNEGSKA (reference sequence). Trimming took 3 bases from V and 3 from J, leaving 6 bases between them. The CDR3 is 11 amino acids. The CDR3 reads CSASLFYEQYF. CDR3 in DNA: TGCAGTGCTAGTCTCTTCTACGAGCAGTACTTC.